The 10 T cell receptor beta chains in this list originate from one sample, sequenced in a study of cytomegalovirus exposure and HLA in healthy donors. The PCR employed 60 Vbeta primers together with 13 Jbeta primers. Libraries were prepared by immunoSEQ multiplex PCR; TCRdb keeps only in-frame clonotypes and omits some of them. The table has about 130,000 clones, roughly 84% seen once; the top ten hold around 1.7%. The sequenced sample was PBMCs. These receptors originate from a boy younger than 18 in good health and CMV-seronegative.

The chain has TRBV29-1 and TRBJ2-5, with D perhaps TRBD2 (5 bases). Germline V lookup: CDR1 SQVTM, CDR2 ANQGSEA. Trimming shortened V by 5 bases and J by 5 bases, and 18 bases separated the two germline ends. The length of the CDR3 is 14 residues. The DNA for the CDR3 is TGCAGCGTTCTGGACTCAAACATGGGGGAGACCCAGTACTTC. This translates into CSVLDSNMGETQYF. The complete variable domain, with remaining parts taken from reference TRBV29-1 and TRBJ2-5, reads SAVISQKPSRDICQRGTSLTIQCQVDSQVTMMFWYRQQPGQSLTLIATANQGSEATYESGFVIDKFPISRPNLTFSTLTVSNMSPEDSSIYLCSVLDSNMGETQYFGPGTRLLVL.

The chain is built from TRBV9 and TRBJ2-1; D is perhaps TRBD2 (5 bases). CDR1 is SGDLS, CDR2 YYNGEE, per germline. The length of the CDR3 is 16 residues. Trimming shortened V by 0 bases and J by 7 bases, and 17 bases separated the two germline ends. The CDR3 DNA reads as TGTGCCAGCAGCGTAGACGGTGGGAGTGGTAAGAATGAGCAGTTCTTC. This codes for CASSVDGGSGKNEQFF.

The chain is built from TRBV4-1 and TRBJ1-4; 9 bases map to TRBD1. Germline CDR1 is MGHRA and CDR2 is YSYEKL. Unmatched junction bases numbered 8, after V lost 2 bases and J lost 10 bases. The CDR3 covers 15 residues. This chain's CDR3 is CASSQTSTGGRKLFF. The DNA of the CDR3 is TGCGCCAGCAGCCAAACCTCGACAGGGGGGAGAAAACTGTTTTTT.

This chain joins TRBV10-3 and TRBJ2-7, with 8 bases fitting TRBD2. The junction had 1 base not matched to a gene; V was cut back by 3 bases and J by 0 bases. Germline assignment: CDR1 ENHRY and CDR2 SYGVKD. The CDR3 is made up of 14 amino acids. CDR3 DNA: TGTGCCATCAGTGACAGCGGGAGCTCCTACGAGCAGTACTTC. It specifies CAISDSGSSYEQYF.

Regarding this clone: Its ends do not fully match the called genes, so a read error is possible. The chain links TRBV7-9 to TRBJ1-1; D is undetermined. CDR1 is SEHNR, CDR2 FQNEAQ, per germline (reference sequence). This CDR3 is built from 12 residues. The CDR3 loop is CSSSLPNTEAFF. In DNA, the CDR3 is TGTTCCAGCAGCTTACCTAACACTGAAGCTTTCTTT.

This rearrangement joins TRBV27 to TRBJ2-2, with a possible D match to TRBD2 (6 bases). The germline V gene has CDR1 MNHEY and CDR2 SMNVEV (reference sequence). CDR3 size: 15 residues. The V end was cut by 4 bases, the J end by 9 bases, with 18 bases between. The CDR3 loop reads CASSSWTMSTRELFF. The DNA for the CDR3 is TGTGCCAGCAGTTCTTGGACTATGTCCACGCGGGAGCTGTTTTTT.

V usage is TRBV27 and J usage is TRBJ2-7; 7 bases match TRBD2. Looked up from germline, CDR1 is MNHEY and CDR2 is SMNVEV (reference sequence). This CDR3 has 16 amino acids. The trim removed 4 bases at V and 7 bases at J, leaving 16 bases unmatched. CDR3 sequence: CASSSPAGTLPLEQYF. Here the CDR3 DNA reads TGTGCCAGCAGTTCCCCAGCGGGAACACTTCCTTTGGAGCAGTACTTC.

The rearrangement uses TRBV4-1 and TRBJ1-6, with D possibly TRBD1 on 6 matching bases. The length of the CDR3 is 16 residues. With 3 bases removed from V and 9 bases from J, the gap between germline ends came to 18 bases. Per germline, CDR1 MGHRA and CDR2 YSYEKL. The CDR3 sequence: CASSQAAGVSGSPLHF. In DNA, the CDR3 is TGCGCCAGCAGCCAGGCCGCAGGGGTTTCGGGTTCACCCCTCCACTTT.

The V and J genes are TRBV4-2 and TRBJ1-5; 9 nucleotides match TRBD1. This CDR3 has 16 residues. CDR1 and CDR2 (germline): LGHNA, YNFKEQ. Unmatched junction bases numbered 6, after V lost 5 bases and J lost 1 base. The DNA of the CDR3 is TGTGCCAGCAGCTCCCAGACAGGGGGGAGCAATCAGCCCCAGCATTTT. Residues: CASSSQTGGSNQPQHF.

This chain connects TRBV15 to TRBJ1-5; D unclear. V lost 0 bases to trimming and J lost 4 bases, with 7 bases between them. The length of the CDR3 is 14 residues. Germline-derived CDR1 and CDR2 are LNHNV and YYDKDF (reference sequence). For the CDR3, the DNA is TGTGCCACCAGCAGAGACAGGAATAATCAGCCCCAGCATTTT. Its translation: CATSRDRNNQPQHF.